These 7 T cell receptor beta chains came from one sample sequenced in a study of cytomegalovirus exposure and HLA in healthy donors. PCR was performed using 60 Vbeta and 13 Jbeta primers. Some clones are missing from TCRdb's copy, which holds only in-frame ones; the method was immunoSEQ multiplex PCR. The top ten clones hold 2% to 2.5% of a sample with about 170,000 clones, around 78% of them seen once. Sequenced material: PBMCs. The receptors derive from a woman aged 25 to 39 in good health and CMV-seropositive.

The V gene is TRBV9, the J gene TRBJ1-2, with D unclear. CDR3 length: 14 amino acids. The V and J ends lost 0 bases and 2 bases respectively, with 8 bases between them. Germline V gene data show CDR1 as SGDLS and CDR2 as YYNGEE. The DNA of the CDR3 is TGTGCCAGCAGCGTAGAAGAGCACAACTATGGCTACACCTTC. Its protein is CASSVEEHNYGYTF.

This clone came up once. The chain carries TRBV19 and TRBJ1-4; 10 bases align to TRBD1. Germline CDR1 is LNHDA and CDR2 is SQIVND (reference sequence). V lost 7 bases, J lost 6 bases, and 14 bases stayed unmatched. The CDR3 runs to 17 residues. The DNA of the CDR3 is TGTGCCAGTACCAACCCGGGACAGGGGAATATATATGAAAAACTGTTTTTT. Translating it yields CASTNPGQGNIYEKLFF.

The V and J genes are TRBV10-1 and TRBJ2-7; TRBD1 aligns across 10 bases. Germline CDR1 reads WNHNN; CDR2 reads SYGVQD (reference sequence). V lost 3 bases to trimming and J lost 4 bases; unmatched junction nucleotides: 6. This CDR3 is built from 15 residues. As DNA, the CDR3 is TGCGCCAGCAGTGAACACGGACAGGGGGGTTACGAGCAGTACTTC. This sequence encodes CASSEHGQGGYEQYF.

This clone has a handful of counts. The V gene is TRBV5-4, the J gene TRBJ1-1, with 7 bases matching TRBD1. Per the germline V gene, CDR1 is SGHNT and CDR2 is YYREEE (reference sequence). V trimming: 6 bases; J trimming: 1 base; junction bases outside the gene matches: 9. This CDR3 has 15 amino acids. CDR3 sequence reads: CASTPAGTENTEAFF. As DNA, the CDR3 is TGTGCCAGCACCCCCGCTGGGACAGAGAACACTGAAGCTTTCTTT.

The rearrangement joins TRBV11-2 to TRBJ1-4, with D perhaps matching TRBD1 (5 bases). Germline V gives CDR1 SGHAT, CDR2 FQNNGV. The CDR3 consists of 18 residues. With 2 bases removed from V and 13 bases from J, the gap between germline ends came to 29 bases. CDR3 loop: CASSLFAGPGPKRGGLFF. The CDR3 DNA follows: TGTGCCAGCAGCTTATTCGCCGGCCCGGGACCGAAAAGGGGAGGACTGTTTTTT. The full variable domain, completed using reference TRBV11-2 and TRBJ1-4, is EAGVAQSPRYKIIEKRQSVAFWCNPISGHATLYWYQQILGQGPKLLIQFQNNGVVDDSQLPKDRFSAERLKGVDSTLKIQPAKLEDSAVYLCASSLFAGPGPKRGGLFFGSGTQLSVL.

The chain employs TRBV5-1 and TRBJ1-2, with unresolved D. CDR1 and CDR2 (germline): SGHRS, YFSETQ. The CDR3 runs 15 residues. The V end lost 2 bases, the J end lost 8 bases, and 19 bases lay between the germline ends. The CDR3 here is CASSLTVGGRDGYTF. The CDR3 DNA sequence: TGCGCCAGCAGCTTAACGGTGGGAGGGCGCGACGGCTACACCTTC.

The V gene is TRBV5-1, the J gene TRBJ1-4; tentatively, D is TRBD1 (6 bases). Germline CDR1 is SGHRS and CDR2 is YFSETQ. Trimming removed 0 bases at V and 4 bases at J, with 7 bases between. The CDR3 has 14 residues. The CDR3 nucleotides are TGCGCCAGCAGCTTGGGACAGGATAATGAAAAACTGTTTTTT. Amino acid sequence: CASSLGQDNEKLFF.